The 13 T cell receptor beta chains reported below all come from one sample, sequenced in a study of a mutant IDH1 vaccine in newly diagnosed glioma. Time point of the sample: week 47, end of study. Doses consisted of 300 ug of mutant IDH1 20-mer peptide each, paired with topical imiquimod. These receptors have no identified antigens. Assay used: immunoSEQ multiplex PCR; TCRdb lists only in-frame clones, some missing. The repertoire includes 90,000 to 100,000 clones, around 92% of them detected once, and roughly 0.74% sits in the top ten. Material: PBMCs, obtained from a glioma patient whose treatment included an IDH1 peptide vaccine. The receptors here all came from a woman in her fifties or sixties with glioma.

CDR3 protein: CASSLEASGSNEQYF. In DNA form, the CDR3 reads TGCGCCAGCAGCTTGGAGGCTAGCGGGAGTAACGAGCAGTACTTC. The chain is built from TRBV5-1 and TRBJ2-7; 10 nucleotides line up with TRBD2. This CDR3 has 15 amino acids. Germline CDR1 and CDR2: SGHRS and YFSETQ. J gave up 5 bases and V 0 bases, and 5 bases lay outside the gene matches.

The chain links TRBV5-6 to TRBJ1-5; no clear D. This CDR3 spans 14 amino acids. The germline V gene has CDR1 SGHDT and CDR2 YYEEEE. Trimming removed 2 bases from V and 0 bases from J, with 6 bases in between. This CDR3 is CASSFGDSNQPQHF. In DNA, the CDR3 is TGTGCCAGCAGCTTTGGGGATAGCAATCAGCCCCAGCATTTT.

CDR3: CASSQEGREGTGELFF. CDR3 nucleotide sequence: TGCGCCAGCAGCCAAGAGGGTCGGGAGGGCACCGGGGAGCTGTTTTTT. The chain links TRBV4-1 to TRBJ2-2; 8 bases align to TRBD2. The CDR3 sequence is 16 residues long. Looked up from germline, CDR1 is MGHRA and CDR2 is YSYEKL. Trimming removed 0 bases from V and 4 bases from J; junction bases left unmatched: 4.

In this sample, this clone turned up once. J is TRBJ2-1 and V is TRBV11-1, with 8 bases that match TRBD2. CDR1 is SGHAT, CDR2 FQDESV, per germline (reference sequence). V trimming: 3 bases; J trimming: 7 bases; junction bases outside the gene matches: 8. The CDR3 runs to 15 residues. The CDR3 sequence is CASSFQREGWNEQFF. Here the CDR3 DNA reads TGTGCCAGCAGCTTTCAACGGGAGGGGTGGAATGAGCAGTTCTTC.

This sequence joins TRBV7-8 and TRBJ2-1; no reliable D call. The germline V gene encodes CDR1 SGHVS and CDR2 FQNEAQ. This CDR3 spans 14 amino acids. The V gene lost 4 bases and the J gene lost 2 bases, with 9 bases spanning the gap. The CDR3 region is CASSSGSPYNEQFF. The CDR3 DNA reads as TGTGCCAGCAGCTCCGGGTCTCCCTACAATGAGCAGTTCTTC.

This sequence joins TRBV7-9 and TRBJ2-5; TRBD1 agrees at 9 bases. Judging by the DNA end, TRBJ2-7 fits better; the J call may be wrong. The CDR3 contains 14 residues. The germline V gene encodes CDR1 SEHNR and CDR2 FQNEAQ (reference sequence). DNA of the CDR3: TGTGCCAGCAGCCTCGGACAGGGGACCTACGAGCAGTACTTC. Its translation: CASSLGQGTYEQYF.

This chain links TRBV7-9 with TRBJ1-6; D is ambiguous. Germline CDR1 reads SEHNR; CDR2 reads FQNEAQ (reference sequence). Trimming removed 0 bases from V and 14 bases from J, with 14 bases in between. The CDR3 is 14 residues long. CDR3 sequence reads: CASSLAQQRAALHF. In nucleotides, the CDR3 is TGTGCCAGCAGCTTAGCCCAACAGAGAGCGGCCCTCCACTTT.

The chain recombines TRBV30 with TRBJ1-3; D is undetermined. Germline CDR1 is GTSNPN and CDR2 is SVGIG (reference sequence). There are 14 residues in the CDR3. V was cut by 2 bases and J by 8 bases, with 16 bases left in between. CDR3 region: CAWSPVRVGDTIYF. For the CDR3, the DNA is TGTGCCTGGAGTCCCGTGAGGGTCGGGGACACCATATATTTT.

The rearrangement links TRBV7-2 to TRBJ1-3; D unclear. Per the germline V gene, CDR1 is SGHTA and CDR2 is FQGNSA. Trimming left V 4 bases short and J 3 bases short, with 16 bases between. This CDR3 comprises 16 residues. For the CDR3, the DNA is TGTGCCAGCAGCTCCTTCGAGGGCAGAATTGGAAACACCATATATTTT. Protein product: CASSSFEGRIGNTIYF.

This clone has more than one count but fewer than ten. In DNA form, the CDR3 reads TGTGCCAGTAGTATAGGCGGGACAGGGGGGTTCTCCTACGAGCAGTACTTC. Translated, it gives CASSIGGTGGFSYEQYF. The chain couples TRBV19 to TRBJ2-7; 11 positions agree with TRBD1. Germline V gives CDR1 LNHDA, CDR2 SQIVND (reference sequence). CDR3 length equals 17 residues. Unmatched junction bases numbered 5, after V lost 1 base and J lost 0 bases.

The gene calls are TRBV10-3 and TRBJ2-3; 8 nucleotides match TRBD1. The V and J ends lost 7 bases and 4 bases, in that order; junction bases with no gene match: 7. Germline V lookup: CDR1 ENHRY, CDR2 SYGVKD. This CDR3 region has 14 residues. This CDR3 reads CAINTGGSADTQYF. The CDR3 nucleotides read TGTGCCATCAATACAGGGGGATCGGCAGATACGCAGTATTTT.

The gene calls are TRBV9 and TRBJ2-7; TRBD1 agrees at 7 bases. Germline assignment: CDR1 SGDLS and CDR2 YYNGEE. This CDR3 spans 14 amino acids. The V gene end was trimmed by 0 bases and the J gene end by 2 bases; junction bases not matched to a gene: 2. The CDR3 loop is CASSVGQGPYEQYF. CDR3 nucleotides: TGTGCCAGCAGCGTAGGACAGGGACCCTACGAGCAGTACTTC.

In its sample, this clone was seen once. This chain links TRBV10-3 with TRBJ2-5; D call uncertain. CDR1 and CDR2 (germline): ENHRY, SYGVKD. Trimming pared 5 bases from V and 4 bases from J, leaving 14 bases between. The CDR3 consists of 14 residues. The CDR3 DNA is TGTGCCATCAGTCCACTTATCTCCGGAGAGACCCAGTACTTC. Translated, it gives CAISPLISGETQYF.